The source of this T cell receptor (beta chain) is a study of CD8 T cells in Susac syndrome. Study results and limitations: It was acknowledged in the study that its TCR sequencing and HLA analysis involved a relatively small number of individuals.

RNA, at about 0.45 to 1 ug, was reverse transcribed with random hexamers. Amplification of TCR beta CDR3 used immunoSEQ multiplex PCR across 54 Vbeta and 13 Jbeta. TCRdb processed the immunoSEQ multiplex PCR reads anew with MiXCR; each CDR3 protein has one entry. The data hold roughly 140,000 distinct CDR3 sequences, with about 94% observed a single time. Sequencing targeted TCR beta in blood CD8+ and CD4+ T cells. TEMRA cells were FACS-enriched, with CD8+ and CD4+ T cells isolated negatively. Points on this clonotype: The antigen is unknown.

The source is a human donor with multiple sclerosis. Sequenced: CD8+ T cells from PBMCs.

This CDR3 is CASSVEGTSTEQFF. In DNA form, the CDR3 reads TGTGCCAGCAGCGTAGAAGGGACTAGCACTGAGCAGTTCTTC. V gene TRBV9 combines with J gene TRBJ2-1, with 9 bases matching TRBD2. J gave up 9 bases and V 0 bases, and 4 bases lay outside the gene matches. The CDR3 is 14 amino acids. CDR1 and CDR2 (germline): SGDLS, YYNGEE.